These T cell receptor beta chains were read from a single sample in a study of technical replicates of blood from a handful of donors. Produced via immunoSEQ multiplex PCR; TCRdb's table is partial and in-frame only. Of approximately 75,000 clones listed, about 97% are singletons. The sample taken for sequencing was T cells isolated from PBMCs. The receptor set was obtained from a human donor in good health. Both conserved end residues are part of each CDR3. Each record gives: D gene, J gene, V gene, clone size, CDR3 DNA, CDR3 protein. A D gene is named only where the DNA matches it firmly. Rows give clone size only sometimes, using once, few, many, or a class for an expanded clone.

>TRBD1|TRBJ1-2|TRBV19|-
TGTGCCAGTAGACGGGACAGGGAGGGGAACTATGGCTACACCTTC
CASRRDREGNYGYTF
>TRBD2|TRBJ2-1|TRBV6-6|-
TGTGCCGCCAGAGGACTAGCGGGTTACAATGAGCAGTTCTTC
CAARGLAGYNEQFF
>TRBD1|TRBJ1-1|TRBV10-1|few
TGCGCCAGCAGCGGGACAGTGAACACTGAAGCTTTCTTT
CASSGTVNTEAFF
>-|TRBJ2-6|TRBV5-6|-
TGTGCCAGCAGCGTTCTACTCTCTGGGGCCAACGTCCTGACTTTC
CASSVLLSGANVLTF
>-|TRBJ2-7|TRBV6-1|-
TGTGCCAGCACCGATAAGCGGAGATCCTACGAGCAGTACTTC
CASTDKRRSYEQYF
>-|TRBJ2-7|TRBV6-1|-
TGTGCCAGCGGGGCGACTCTACTTTACGAGCAGTACTTC
CASGATLLYEQYF
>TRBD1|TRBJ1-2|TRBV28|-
TGTGCCAGCAAACTCCAGGGGGAAAACTATGGCTACACCTTC
CASKLQGENYGYTF
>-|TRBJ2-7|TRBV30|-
TGTTCCGTTTGTTGCAGGGCGCCCTACGAGCAGTACTTC
CSVCCRAPYEQYF
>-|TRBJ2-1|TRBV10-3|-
TGTGCCATCAGTGAGTCCGAAAGGGGCCCTTACAATGAGCAGTTCTTC
CAISESERGPYNEQFF
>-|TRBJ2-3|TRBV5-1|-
TGCGCCAGCACAGGCGGGACTCTTTACACAGATACGCAGTATTTT
CASTGGTLYTDTQYF
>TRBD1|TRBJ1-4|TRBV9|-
TGTGCCAGCAGCGTAGAGACAGGGGGGAATGAAAAACTGTTTTTT
CASSVETGGNEKLFF
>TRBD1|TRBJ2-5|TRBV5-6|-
TGTGCCAGCAGCCCGCTGACAGGGGGCTCAGAGACCCAGTACTTC
CASSPLTGGSETQYF
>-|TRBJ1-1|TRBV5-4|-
TGTGCCAGCAGCTTCGAACAGGAGTTACGGAACACTGAAGCTTTCTTT
CASSFEQELRNTEAFF
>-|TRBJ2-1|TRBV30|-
TGTGCCTGGGCCTTACAGGGTCAAAATGAGCAGTTCTTC
CAWALQGQNEQFF
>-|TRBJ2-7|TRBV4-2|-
TGTGCCAGCAGCCCGCAGGGTAGCGAGCAGTACTTC
CASSPQGSEQYF
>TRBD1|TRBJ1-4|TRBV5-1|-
TGCGCCAGCAGCTGGACAGGGGCTGAAGATGAAAAACTGTTTTTT
CASSWTGAEDEKLFF
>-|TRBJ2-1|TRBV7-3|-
TGTGCCAGCAGCTCCGATCGGGATTACTACAATGAGCAGTTCTTC
CASSSDRDYYNEQFF
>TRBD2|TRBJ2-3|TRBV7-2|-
TGTGCCAGCAGCTTAGTGGGGGGGACAGATACGCAGTATTTT
CASSLVGGTDTQYF
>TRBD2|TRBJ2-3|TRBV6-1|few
TGTGCCAGCAGTGAACTAGCGGGAGGGCCAGATACGCAGTATTTT
CASSELAGGPDTQYF
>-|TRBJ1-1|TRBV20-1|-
TGCAGTGCTACTCTCGTCACTGAAGCTTTCTTT
CSATLVTEAFF
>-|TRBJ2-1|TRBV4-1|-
TGCGCCAGCAGCCAAGGGGCACTAGAGAATGAGCAGTTCTTC
CASSQGALENEQFF
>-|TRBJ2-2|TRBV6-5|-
TGTGCCAGCAGTTACTCGAAGCGACTACACACCGGGGAGCTGTTTTTT
CASSYSKRLHTGELFF
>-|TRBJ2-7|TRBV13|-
TGTGCCAGCAGCCTTCTCCGGGACTCTTATCGTAGCTCCTACGAGCAGTACTTC
CASSLLRDSYRSSYEQYF
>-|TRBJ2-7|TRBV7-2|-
TGTGCCAGCAAAGTCCTACAGGGAGCCTCCTACGAGCAGTACTTC
CASKVLQGASYEQYF
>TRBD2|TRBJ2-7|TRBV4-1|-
TGCGCCAGCAGCCAGACACTAGCGGGAGAAACCCTTCTACCCTACGAGCAGTACTTC
CASSQTLAGETLLPYEQYF
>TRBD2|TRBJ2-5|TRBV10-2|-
TGCGCCAGCCGTATGACTAGCAGGGAGGAGACCCAGTACTTC
CASRMTSREETQYF
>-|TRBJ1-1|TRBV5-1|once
TGCGCCAGCAGCTTGGGGGATCCGGGACAAGAAGCTTTCTTT
CASSLGDPGQEAFF
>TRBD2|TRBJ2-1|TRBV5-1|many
TGCGCCAGCAGTCGGACTAGCGGGAGCTCCTACAATGAGCAGTTCTTC
CASSRTSGSSYNEQFF
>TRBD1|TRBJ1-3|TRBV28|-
TGTGCCAGCAGTTCCCACACAGGGGACGGAAACACCATATATTTT
CASSSHTGDGNTIYF
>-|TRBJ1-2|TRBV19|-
TGTGCCAGTAGTAAACCTGGAGTCAGCACCTTC
CASSKPGVSTF
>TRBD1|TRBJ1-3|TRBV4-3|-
TGCGCCAGCAGCCCAGGGGGCTCTGGAAACACCATATATTTT
CASSPGGSGNTIYF
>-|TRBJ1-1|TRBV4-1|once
TGCGCCAGCAGCACTAACACTGAAGCTTTCTTT
CASSTNTEAFF
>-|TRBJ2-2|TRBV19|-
TGTGCCAGTGGGGGCAGTCCGAACACCGGGGAGCTGTTTTTT
CASGGSPNTGELFF
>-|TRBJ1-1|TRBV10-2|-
TGCGCCAGCAGTGCGGTTCTTGGGAACACTGAAGCTTTCTTT
CASSAVLGNTEAFF
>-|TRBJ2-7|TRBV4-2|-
TGTGCCAGCAGCCACGGCTATAGTAGCGGTCCTTTCTCCTACGAGCAGTACTTC
CASSHGYSSGPFSYEQYF
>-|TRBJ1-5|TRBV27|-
TGTGCCAGCAGTAGACTACGGGCGATCCAGCCCCAGCATTTT
CASSRLRAIQPQHF
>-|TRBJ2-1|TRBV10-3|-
TGTGCCATCAGTGGTAGGACTTACAATGAGCAGTTCTTC
CAISGRTYNEQFF
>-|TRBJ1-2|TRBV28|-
TGTGCCAGCAGTTTATCCTTCGGTAGCTATGGCTACACCTTC
CASSLSFGSYGYTF
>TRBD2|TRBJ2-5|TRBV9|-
TGTGCCAGCAGCGGACGGACTAGCGAGATCCCGGGGACCCAGTACTTC
CASSGRTSEIPGTQYF
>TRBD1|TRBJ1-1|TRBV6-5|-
TGTGCCAGCAGGCAGGGGGCAGAAGCTTTCTTT
CASRQGAEAFF
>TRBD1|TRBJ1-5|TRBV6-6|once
TGTGCCAGCAGCTTCGGGACAGGGGCGAATCAGCCCCAGCATTTT
CASSFGTGANQPQHF
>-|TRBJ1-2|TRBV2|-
TGTGCCAGCAGTTCTTATCAAGACAGGTTCGAGCCTGGCTACACCTTC
CASSSYQDRFEPGYTF
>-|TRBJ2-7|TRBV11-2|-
TGTGCCAGCAGCTTAGGGCCACAGGGCTACGAGCAGTACTTC
CASSLGPQGYEQYF
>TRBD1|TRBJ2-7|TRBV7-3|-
TGTGCCAGCAGCCGTTCGGACAGGGGGTCCTACGAGCAGTACTTC
CASSRSDRGSYEQYF
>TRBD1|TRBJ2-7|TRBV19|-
TGTGCCAGTAGTATAGGCGGGACAGGGGACGAGCAGTACTTC
CASSIGGTGDEQYF
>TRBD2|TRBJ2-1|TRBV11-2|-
TGTGCCAGCAGCTTCCGGGAGGGTGAGCAGTTCTTC
CASSFREGEQFF
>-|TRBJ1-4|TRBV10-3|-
TGTGCCATCAGTGACACAGCGGCGGAAAAACTGTTTTTT
CAISDTAAEKLFF
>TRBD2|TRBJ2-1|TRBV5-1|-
TGCGCCAGCAGCTTGGAAAGCGGGAGGAATGAGCAGTTCTTC
CASSLESGRNEQFF
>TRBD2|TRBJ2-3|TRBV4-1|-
TGCGCCAGCAGCCAAGAAGCGGGGACAGATACGCAGTATTTT
CASSQEAGTDTQYF
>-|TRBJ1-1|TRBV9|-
TGTGCCAGCAGCGTAGGGGGAGCAACTGAAGCTTTCTTT
CASSVGGATEAFF
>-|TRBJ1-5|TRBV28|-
TGTGCCAGCAGTAAAGGACTGAATCAGCCCCAGCATTTT
CASSKGLNQPQHF